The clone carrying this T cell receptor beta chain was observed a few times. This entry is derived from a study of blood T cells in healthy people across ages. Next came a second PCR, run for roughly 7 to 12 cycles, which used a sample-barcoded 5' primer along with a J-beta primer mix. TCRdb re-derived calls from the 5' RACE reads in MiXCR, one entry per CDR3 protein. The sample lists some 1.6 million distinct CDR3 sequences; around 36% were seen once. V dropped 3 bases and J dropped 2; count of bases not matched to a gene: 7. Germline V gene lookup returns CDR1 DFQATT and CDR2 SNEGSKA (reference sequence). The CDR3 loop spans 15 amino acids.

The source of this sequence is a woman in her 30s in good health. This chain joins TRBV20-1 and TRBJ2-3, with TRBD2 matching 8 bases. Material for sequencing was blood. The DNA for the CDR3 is TGCAGTGCTAGTGGGCGGGGGGTCCCCACAGATACGCAGTATTTT. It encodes CSASGRGVPTDTQYF.